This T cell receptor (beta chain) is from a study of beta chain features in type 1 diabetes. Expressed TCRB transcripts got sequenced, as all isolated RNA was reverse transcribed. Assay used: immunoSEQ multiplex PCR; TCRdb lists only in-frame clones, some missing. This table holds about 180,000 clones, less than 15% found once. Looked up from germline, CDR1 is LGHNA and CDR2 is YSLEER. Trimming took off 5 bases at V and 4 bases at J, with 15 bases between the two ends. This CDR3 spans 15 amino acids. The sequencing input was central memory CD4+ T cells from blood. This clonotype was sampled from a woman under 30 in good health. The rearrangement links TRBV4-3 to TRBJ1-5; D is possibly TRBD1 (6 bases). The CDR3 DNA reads TGCGCCAGCAGCATCAGCGGACAGCAAAATCAGCCCCAGCATTTT. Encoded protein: CASSISGQQNQPQHF.